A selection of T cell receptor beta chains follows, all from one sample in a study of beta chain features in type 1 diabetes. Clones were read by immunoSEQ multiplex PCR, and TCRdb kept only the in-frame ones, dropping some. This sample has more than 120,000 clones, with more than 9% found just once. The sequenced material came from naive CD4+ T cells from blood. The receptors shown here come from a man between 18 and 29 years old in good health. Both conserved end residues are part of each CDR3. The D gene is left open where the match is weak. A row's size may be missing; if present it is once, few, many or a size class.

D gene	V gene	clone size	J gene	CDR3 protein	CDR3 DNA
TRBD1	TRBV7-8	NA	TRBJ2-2	CASSSGQVDGELFF	TGTGCCAGCAGCTCGGGACAGGTTGACGGGGAGCTGTTTTTT
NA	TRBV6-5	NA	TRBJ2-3	CASWKYSSNTQYF	TGTGCCAGTTGGAAGTATTCTAGCAATACGCAGTATTTT
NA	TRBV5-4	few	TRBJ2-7	CASSLRQGVGSYEQYF	TGTGCCAGCAGCTTGCGGCAGGGTGTCGGGTCCTACGAGCAGTACTTC
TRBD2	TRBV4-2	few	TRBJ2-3	CASSQDGARASGGTDTQYF	TGTGCCAGCAGCCAAGATGGGGCGAGGGCTAGCGGGGGCACAGATACGCAGTATTTT
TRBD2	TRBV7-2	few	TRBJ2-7	CASSLAGRAGPYEQYF	TGTGCCAGCAGCTTAGCTGGGAGGGCTGGGCCCTACGAGCAGTACTTC
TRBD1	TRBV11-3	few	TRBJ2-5	CASSLSGTGSFETQYF	TGTGCCAGCAGCTTAAGTGGGACAGGGTCCTTCGAGACCCAGTACTTC
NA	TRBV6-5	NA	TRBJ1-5	CASSSQGGQPQHF	TGTGCCAGCAGTTCACAGGGAGGGCAGCCCCAGCATTTT
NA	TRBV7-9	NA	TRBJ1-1	CASSLSSGNTEAFF	TGTGCCAGCAGCTTAAGTTCGGGGAACACTGAAGCTTTCTTT
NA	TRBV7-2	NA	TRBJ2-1	CASSPGQINNEQFF	TGTGCCAGCAGCCCTGGTCAGATTAACAATGAGCAGTTCTTC
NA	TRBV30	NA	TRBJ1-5	CAWGQLGNQPQHF	TGTGCCTGGGGACAACTTGGCAATCAGCCCCAGCATTTT
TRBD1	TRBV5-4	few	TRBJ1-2	CASSIQGVKGYTF	TGTGCCAGCAGCATACAGGGGGTAAAAGGCTACACCTTC
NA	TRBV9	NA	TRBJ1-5	CASSGGDQPQHF	TGTGCCAGCAGTGGAGGTGATCAGCCCCAGCATTTT
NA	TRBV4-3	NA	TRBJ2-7	CASSQAAAGAGEQYF	TGCGCCAGCAGCCAAGCGGCGGCGGGGGCGGGGGAGCAGTACTTC
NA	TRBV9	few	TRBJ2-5	CASSETQGRETQYF	TGTGCCAGCAGCGAAACTCAGGGAAGGGAGACCCAGTACTTC
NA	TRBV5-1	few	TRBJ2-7	CASSRLGARYEQYF	TGCGCCAGCTCAAGATTGGGGGCGCGCTACGAGCAGTACTTC
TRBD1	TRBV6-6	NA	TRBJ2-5	CASSRTAGTAQETQYF	TGTGCCAGCAGCCGCACCGCCGGGACAGCCCAAGAGACCCAGTACTTC
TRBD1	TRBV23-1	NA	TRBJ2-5	CASRFGQGREQYF	TGCGCCAGCAGATTCGGACAGGGTCGGGAGCAGTACTTC
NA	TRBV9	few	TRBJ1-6	CASSVVLENSPLHF	TGTGCCAGCAGCGTAGTTCTGGAGAATTCACCCCTCCACTTT
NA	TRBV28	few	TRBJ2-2	CASSLFQGGDTGELFF	TGTGCCAGCAGTTTATTTCAGGGTGGGGACACCGGGGAGCTGTTTTTT
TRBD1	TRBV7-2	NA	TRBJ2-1	CASSRDRGNNEQFF	TGTGCCAGCAGCCGGGACAGGGGTAACAATGAGCAGTTCTTC
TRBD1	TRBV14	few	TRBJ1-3	CASSRQGPRSGNTIYF	TGTGCCAGCAGCCGACAGGGGCCTCGCTCTGGAAACACCATATATTTT
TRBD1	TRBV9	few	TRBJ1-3	CASSATGGENTIYF	TGTGCCAGCAGCGCTACAGGGGGGGAAAACACCATATATTTT
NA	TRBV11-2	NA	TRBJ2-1	CASSKGLAYNEQFF	TGTGCCAGCAGCAAGGGACTGGCCTACAATGAGCAGTTCTTC
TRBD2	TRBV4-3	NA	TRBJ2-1	CASSQVETSGYEQFF	TGCGCCAGCAGCCAAGTGGAGACTAGCGGTTATGAGCAGTTCTTC
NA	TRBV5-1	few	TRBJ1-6	CASSLAGGASYNSPLHF	TGCGCCAGCAGCTTGGCCGGGGGGGCGTCCTATAATTCACCCCTCCACTTT
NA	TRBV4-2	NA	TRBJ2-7	CASSQEWGHYEQYF	TGTGCCAGCAGCCAAGAGTGGGGGCACTACGAGCAGTACTTC
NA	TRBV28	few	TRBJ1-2	CASSLSGQTYGYTF	TGTGCCAGCAGTTTAAGCGGGCAGACCTATGGCTACACCTTC
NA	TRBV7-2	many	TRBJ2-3	CASSRPFRADTQYF	TGTGCCAGCAGCCGCCCCTTTCGCGCAGATACGCAGTATTTT
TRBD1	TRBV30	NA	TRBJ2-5	CAWSVGQGQETQYF	TGTGCCTGGAGTGTAGGACAGGGACAAGAGACCCAGTACTTC
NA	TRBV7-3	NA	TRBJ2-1	CASSLSGETYNEQFF	TGTGCCAGCAGCTTAAGCGGGGAGACCTACAATGAGCAGTTCTTC
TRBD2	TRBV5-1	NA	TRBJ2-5	CASSFTSGGQETQYF	TGCGCCAGCAGCTTTACTAGCGGGGGTCAAGAGACCCAGTACTTC
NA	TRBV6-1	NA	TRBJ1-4	CASSKNRDEKLFF	TGTGCCAGCAGCAAAAACAGGGACGAAAAACTGTTTTTT
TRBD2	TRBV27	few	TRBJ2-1	CASSLRGGDSYNEQFF	TGTGCCAGCAGTTTACGCGGGGGGGACTCCTACAATGAGCAGTTCTTC
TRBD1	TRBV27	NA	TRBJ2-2	CASRATGGNTGELFF	TGTGCCAGCAGAGCTACAGGGGGGAACACCGGGGAGCTGTTTTTT
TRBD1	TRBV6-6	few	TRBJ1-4	CASSRQGREKLFF	TGTGCCAGCAGTCGACAGGGTAGGGAAAAACTGTTTTTT
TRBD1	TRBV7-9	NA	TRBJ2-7	CASSLTGEYEQYF	TGTGCCAGCAGCTTAACAGGGGAATACGAGCAGTACTTC
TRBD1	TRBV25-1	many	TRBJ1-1	CASRGQSMNTEAFF	TGTGCCAGCAGGGGACAGTCCATGAACACTGAAGCTTTCTTT
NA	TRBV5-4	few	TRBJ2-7	CASRKFPGTYEQYF	TGTGCCAGCAGAAAATTTCCGGGAACCTACGAGCAGTACTTC
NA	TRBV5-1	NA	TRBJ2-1	CASSDARGPYNEQFF	TGCGCCAGCAGCGATGCGCGGGGACCCTACAATGAGCAGTTCTTC
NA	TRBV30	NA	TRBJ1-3	CAWSVGGSGNTIYF	TGTGCCTGGAGTGTAGGAGGTTCTGGAAACACCATATATTTT
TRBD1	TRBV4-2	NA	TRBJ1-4	CASSQWTGAATNEKLFF	TGTGCCAGCAGCCAGTGGACAGGCGCCGCAACTAATGAAAAACTGTTTTTT
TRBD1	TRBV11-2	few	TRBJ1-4	CASSLDRTGGAEKLFF	TGTGCCAGCAGCTTAGATCGGACAGGGGGCGCGGAAAAACTGTTTTTT
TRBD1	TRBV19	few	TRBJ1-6	CASSNDRVDSPLHF	TGTGCCAGTAGTAATGACAGGGTGGACTCACCCCTCCACTTT
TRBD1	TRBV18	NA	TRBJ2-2	CASSPRQGQNTGELFF	TGTGCCAGCTCACCCCGACAGGGGCAGAACACCGGGGAGCTGTTTTTT
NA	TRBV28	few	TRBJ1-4	CASSFGPLNEKLFF	TGTGCCAGCAGTTTTGGGCCGCTTAATGAAAAACTGTTTTTT
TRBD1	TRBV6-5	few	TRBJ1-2	CATMLDRGMGGYTF	TGTGCCACCATGTTGGACAGGGGAATGGGCGGCTACACCTTC
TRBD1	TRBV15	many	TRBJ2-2	CATRDRGRYTGELFF	TGTGCCACCAGGGACAGGGGGCGATACACCGGGGAGCTGTTTTTT
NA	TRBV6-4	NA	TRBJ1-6	CASSDDSNSPLHF	TGTGCCAGCAGTGACGACAGCAATTCACCCCTCCACTTT
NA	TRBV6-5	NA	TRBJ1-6	CASSYSTGRDSPLHF	TGTGCCAGCAGTTACTCGACAGGCCGTGATTCACCCCTCCACTTT
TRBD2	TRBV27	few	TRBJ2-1	CASSFWTSGSNEQFF	TGTGCCAGCAGTTTTTGGACTAGCGGGTCCAATGAGCAGTTCTTC